Presented here are 19 T cell receptor beta chains from one specimen sequenced in a study of OX40 agonist ivuxolimab in advanced cancers. Clones were sequenced by immunoSEQ multiplex PCR, and TCRdb holds only the in-frame ones, with some missing. This table holds 60,000 to 80,000 clones, about 93% found once. The sequenced sample was CD4+ or CD8+ T cells sorted from blood, obtained in a trial of the OX40 agonist ivuxolimab. These receptors originate from an adult with an advanced solid tumor such as melanoma, head and neck, liver or kidney cancer.

The J gene is TRBJ2-2, the V gene TRBV27, with 7 bases that match TRBD1. The CDR3 totals 15 residues. V lost 9 bases, J lost 0 bases, and 7 bases stayed unmatched. From germline, CDR1 is MNHEY and CDR2 SMNVEV (reference sequence). The CDR3 coding sequence is TGTGCCAGTTCACGAGGGACAGCGAACACCGGGGAGCTGTTTTTT. It encodes CASSRGTANTGELFF.

The V and J genes are TRBV18 and TRBJ1-5, with 10 positions matching TRBD1. The ends lost 3 bases at V and 6 bases at J; junction bases unmatched: 5. Germline CDR1 is KGHSH and CDR2 is LQKENI. CDR3 length equals 15 residues. CDR3 in amino acids: CASSPGTGDGQPQHF. The CDR3 coding sequence is TGTGCCAGCTCACCCGGGACAGGGGATGGTCAGCCCCAGCATTTT.

This clone was recorded a few times. V is TRBV5-1 and J is TRBJ1-1; D gene ambiguous. Trimming pared 1 base from V and 1 base from J, leaving 8 bases between. The CDR3 runs to 14 residues. CDR1 and CDR2 (germline): SGHRS, YFSETQ. The CDR3 sequence: CASSLRAANTEAFF. The CDR3 nucleotides read TGCGCCAGCAGCTTGAGGGCTGCGAACACTGAAGCTTTCTTT.

V and J are TRBV5-1 and TRBJ2-1; TRBD2 matches 11 bases. In germline, CDR1 is SGHRS, CDR2 YFSETQ. J gave up 4 bases and V 5 bases, and 5 bases lay outside the gene matches. The CDR3 has 15 amino acids. The CDR3 DNA reads as TGCGCCAGCAGACCGGGACTAGCGGATTACAATGAGCAGTTCTTC. This translates into CASRPGLADYNEQFF.

The table lists this clone with a count of one. This rearrangement joins TRBV6-6 to TRBJ1-4, with TRBD1 as a possible D gene (5 bases). The CDR3 sequence is 14 residues long. The V gene lost 6 bases and the J gene lost 5 bases, with 13 bases spanning the gap. Germline V gives CDR1 MNHNY, CDR2 SVGAGI (reference sequence). CDR3: CASRIRETNEKLFF. CDR3 DNA sequence: TGTGCCAGCAGGATCAGGGAGACGAATGAAAAACTGTTTTTT.

The V call is TRBV19, the J call TRBJ2-7; D possibly corresponds to TRBD2 (5 bases). Germline V gives CDR1 LNHDA, CDR2 SQIVND (reference sequence). V lost 3 bases and J lost 0, with 12 bases in between. The CDR3 loop spans 15 amino acids. The CDR3 DNA is TGTGCCAGTAGTATCCCCAGTGGGAGCTCCTACGAGCAGTACTTC. Its translation: CASSIPSGSSYEQYF.

J is TRBJ2-1 and V is TRBV11-1, with 7 bases aligning to TRBD2. The length of the CDR3 is 16 residues. The germline V gene encodes CDR1 SGHAT and CDR2 FQDESV (reference sequence). The junction had 7 bases not matched to a gene; V was cut back by 5 bases and J by 0 bases. The CDR3 region is CASSDPGLGSYNEQFF. CDR3 nucleotide sequence: TGTGCCAGCAGCGACCCCGGACTAGGCTCCTACAATGAGCAGTTCTTC.

This clone was detected once. The rearrangement uses TRBV7-6 and TRBJ2-3; D is unresolved. The CDR3 is made up of 15 amino acids. Germline V gene lookup returns CDR1 SGHVS and CDR2 FNYEAQ. V was clipped by 5 bases and J by 0 bases, with 12 bases between them. CDR3 sequence reads: CASSPHQYSTDTQYF. CDR3 DNA: TGTGCCAGCAGCCCCCACCAGTATAGCACAGATACGCAGTATTTT.

V usage is TRBV5-1 and J usage is TRBJ1-2; 10 bases agree with TRBD1. Germline CDR1 and CDR2: SGHRS and YFSETQ. The CDR3 runs to 16 residues. Trimming removed 4 bases from V and 3 bases from J; junction bases left unmatched: 9. This CDR3 is CASSRQGARRDYGYTF. CDR3 sequence (DNA): TGCGCCAGCAGCCGACAGGGGGCGAGAAGGGACTATGGCTACACCTTC.

The chain is built from TRBV7-8 and TRBJ2-3, with TRBD1 matching over 9 bases. CDR1 SGHVS and CDR2 FQNEAQ come from the germline V gene. The CDR3 is 14 amino acids. V gave up 6 bases and J gave up 4 bases; unmatched junction bases: 5. The CDR3 spells CASSYTGGADTQYF. The CDR3 DNA sequence: TGTGCCAGCAGTTATACAGGGGGCGCAGATACGCAGTATTTT.

The chain couples TRBV6-5 to TRBJ1-1, with a tentative D call TRBD1 (6 bases). V lost 7 bases to trimming and J lost 4 bases, with 19 bases between them. This CDR3 has 15 residues. CDR1 is MNHEY and CDR2 is SVGAGI in the germline V gene. The CDR3 protein is CASNPSYGQSTEAFF. The CDR3 coding sequence is TGTGCCAGCAACCCGAGCTACGGACAGAGCACTGAAGCTTTCTTT.

J is TRBJ1-5 and V is TRBV11-2; tentatively, D is TRBD1 (6 bases). The V end was cut by 3 bases, the J end by 1 base, with 10 bases between. The CDR3 consists of 15 residues. Germline CDR1 SGHAT, CDR2 FQNNGV. Here the CDR3 reads CASSLLGQSNQPQHF. CDR3 bases: TGTGCCAGCAGCTTGCTAGGACAGAGCAATCAGCCCCAGCATTTT.

This clone was found once. CDR3 sequence reads: CASSTDGTSGIDEQFF. CDR3 sequence (DNA): TGTGCCAGCAGTACCGACGGGACTAGCGGCATTGATGAGCAGTTCTTC. The chain is built from TRBV28 and TRBJ2-1, with 11 positions matching TRBD2. CDR1 MDHEN and CDR2 SYDVKM come from the germline V gene. V shed 5 bases, J shed 8 bases, and the junction held 11 bases outside the gene matches. The CDR3 covers 16 residues.

The chain is built from TRBV20-1 and TRBJ1-1; D is uncertain. Per the germline V gene, CDR1 is DFQATT and CDR2 is SNEGSKA (reference sequence). V was pared by 3 bases and J by 1 base, with 3 bases between. The CDR3 has 11 amino acids. CDR3 coding DNA: TGCAGTGCTAGCTCGAACACTGAAGCTTTCTTT. Protein product: CSASSNTEAFF.

This clone was detected only once. CDR3 region: CASSKTSGRGYNEQFF. The CDR3 DNA reads as TGTGCCAGCAGCAAGACTAGCGGGAGGGGTTACAATGAGCAGTTCTTC. The rearrangement joins TRBV5-4 to TRBJ2-1; 14 bases are shared with TRBD2. V shed 4 bases, J shed 4 bases, and the junction held 4 bases outside the gene matches. CDR1 SGHNT and CDR2 YYREEE come from the germline V gene (reference sequence). CDR3 length: 16 residues.

The chain recombines TRBV18 with TRBJ2-7, with 10 nucleotides matching TRBD2. Germline V gives CDR1 KGHSH, CDR2 LQKENI. V was clipped by 3 bases and J by 1 base; unmatched bases: 0. There are 14 residues in the CDR3. The CDR3 nucleotides are TGTGCCAGCTCACCGGGACTAGCGTCCTACGAGCAGTACTTC. It is translated as CASSPGLASYEQYF.

The chain links TRBV10-1 to TRBJ2-2; perhaps D is TRBD1 or TRBD2 (5 bases each). The ends were cut back, 2 bases at V and 5 bases at J, with 9 bases in the middle. The CDR3 runs to 14 residues. CDR1 is WNHNN, CDR2 SYGVQD, per germline (reference sequence). The CDR3: CASSEGGPTGELFF. DNA of the CDR3: TGCGCCAGCAGTGAGGGGGGACCGACCGGGGAGCTGTTTTTT.

V is TRBV11-3 and J is TRBJ2-7, with 14 bases fitting TRBD2. V shed 1 base, J shed 6 bases, and the junction held 8 bases outside the gene matches. CDR1 and CDR2 from the germline V gene are SGHNT and YENEEA. The CDR3 loop spans 17 amino acids. CDR3 protein: CASSLAQTSGRAGEQYF. CDR3 DNA: TGTGCCAGCAGCTTAGCCCAGACTAGCGGGAGGGCCGGCGAGCAGTACTTC.

V gene TRBV10-3 combines with J gene TRBJ2-7, with D perhaps matching TRBD2 (5 bases). Trimming cost V 6 bases and J 3 bases, with 12 bases left between them. The CDR3 extends over 13 amino acids. Germline CDR1 reads ENHRY; CDR2 reads SYGVKD. The CDR3 loop reads CAIRPAGDYEQYF. The CDR3 nucleotides read TGTGCCATCAGACCCGCCGGGGACTACGAGCAGTACTTC.